This T cell receptor beta chain was recorded in a study of CD8 T cells in Susac syndrome. Per the germline V gene, CDR1 is MNHEY and CDR2 is SVGEGT. The CDR3 loop spans 15 amino acids. V lost 5 bases to trimming and J lost 3 bases; unmatched junction nucleotides: 6. As regards this clonotype: Its antigen is not known.

The study, taken as a whole, reports: The number of individuals included in the study's TCR sequencing and HLA analysis was acknowledged as relatively small.

The control participants were healthy donors, and these controls were matched with respect to both age and sex. FACS enriched CD8+ TEMRA cells, while bulk CD8+ and CD4+ were negatively isolated. cDNA came from about 0.46 to 1 ug RNA primed by random hexamers. The TCR beta CDR3 was amplified by immunoSEQ multiplex PCR across 54 Vbeta, 13 Jbeta. Via MiXCR, TCRdb re-called the immunoSEQ multiplex PCR reads, giving one row per CDR3 protein. The data show 120,000 or so distinct CDR3 sequences, about 95% seen once. This chain connects TRBV6-2 or TRBV6-3 to TRBJ1-4; TRBD1 matches at 7 bases. The TCR originated in a human donor in good health. The sequenced sample was CD4+ T cells from PBMCs. CDR3 sequence: CASSTRDRSNEKLFF. For the CDR3, the DNA is TGTGCCAGCAGTACCCGGGACAGATCTAATGAAAAACTGTTTTTT.